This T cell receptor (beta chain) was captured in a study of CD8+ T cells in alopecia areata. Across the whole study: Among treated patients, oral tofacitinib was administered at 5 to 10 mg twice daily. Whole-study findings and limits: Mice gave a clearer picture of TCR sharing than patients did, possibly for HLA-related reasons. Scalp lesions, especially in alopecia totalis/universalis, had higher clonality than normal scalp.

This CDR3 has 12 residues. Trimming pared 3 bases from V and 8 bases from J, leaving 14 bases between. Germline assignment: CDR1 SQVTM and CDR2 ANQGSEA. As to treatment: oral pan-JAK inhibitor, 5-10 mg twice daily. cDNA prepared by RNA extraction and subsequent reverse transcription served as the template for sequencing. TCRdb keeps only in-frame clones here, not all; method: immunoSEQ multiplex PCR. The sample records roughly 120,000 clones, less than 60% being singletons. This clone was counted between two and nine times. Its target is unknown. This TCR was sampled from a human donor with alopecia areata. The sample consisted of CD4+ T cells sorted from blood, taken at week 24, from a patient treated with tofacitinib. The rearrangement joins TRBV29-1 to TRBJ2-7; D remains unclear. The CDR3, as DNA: TGCAGCGTTGAGTCTACCGCCGGCAAGCAGTACTTC. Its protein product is CSVESTAGKQYF.